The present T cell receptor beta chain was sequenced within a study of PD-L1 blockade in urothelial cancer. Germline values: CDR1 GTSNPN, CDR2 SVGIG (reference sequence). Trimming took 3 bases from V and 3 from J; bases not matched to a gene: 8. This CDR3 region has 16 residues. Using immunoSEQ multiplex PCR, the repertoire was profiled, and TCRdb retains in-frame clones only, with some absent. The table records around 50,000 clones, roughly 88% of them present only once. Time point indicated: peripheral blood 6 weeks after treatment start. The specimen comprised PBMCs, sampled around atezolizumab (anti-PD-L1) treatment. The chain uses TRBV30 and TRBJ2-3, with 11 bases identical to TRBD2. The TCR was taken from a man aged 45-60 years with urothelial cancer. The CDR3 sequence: CAWSRGASGRTDTQYF. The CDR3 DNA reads TGTGCCTGGAGCCGCGGGGCTAGCGGGAGGACAGATACGCAGTATTTT.